This T cell receptor (beta chain) was captured in a study of T cell responses to AZD1222 COVID-19 vaccine. Study overall: The analysis combined second doses at about 4 or about 12 weeks. Points from the study as a whole: Seropositive at baseline were only a handful of AZD1222 recipients. In a largely white British group with more females than males, clonal diversity was possibly underestimated.

Sequencing was performed with immunoSEQ multiplex PCR; in TCRdb, only in-frame clones are kept and a portion is missing. This table holds around 52,000 clones, around 88% found once. Details on this clone: The target antigen is unknown.

Germline V lookup: CDR1 LGHDT, CDR2 YNNKEL (reference sequence). CDR3 length: 12 residues. V dropped 1 base and J dropped 9 bases, with 7 bases sitting between them. This receptor was obtained from an adult in good health. The sample consisted of peripheral blood, taken on day 0 of AZD1222 vaccination. The chain uses TRBV3-1 (or the pseudogene TRBV3-2) and TRBJ2-1, with a weak D call TRBD2 (5 bases). The CDR3 sequence: CASSQARGEQFF. CDR3 DNA sequence: TGTGCCAGCAGCCAAGCTCGGGGTGAGCAGTTCTTC.